The T cell receptor (beta chain) under discussion was sequenced for a study of T-cell reconstitution after alpha-beta-depleted transplantation in children. This clonotype was observed many times. This CDR3 contains 16 residues. The germline CDR1 and CDR2 sequences are MNHEY and SMNVEV (reference sequence). V dropped 1 base and J dropped 3 bases, with 15 bases sitting between them. Unique molecular identifiers were incorporated when the TCRbeta library was constructed. TCRdb re-analysed the PCR reads in MiXCR, keeping a single row per CDR3 protein. Among fewer than 550,000 distinct CDR3 sequences listed, roughly 10% were seen once.

Sample: PBMCs, taken before TCRalphabeta/CD19-depleted stem cell transplant. The chain combines TRBV27 with TRBJ1-1; D gene uncertain. The receptor was derived from a child aged 2-15 years with inherited bone marrow failure, due to receive a stem cell transplant. The CDR3 sequence is CASSLYVAGGYTEAFF. CDR3 nucleotide sequence: TGTGCCAGCAGTTTATATGTTGCAGGAGGGTACACTGAAGCTTTCTTT.